The 18 T cell receptor beta chains below all came from one sample that was sequenced in a study of blood T cell repertoires in COVID-19 (dated by TCRdb to the early 2020s). Library construction relied on the immunoSEQ multiplex PCR assay. Drawn from immuneACCESS, this table holds only the in-frame rearrangements with V and J called that TCRdb kept. Clones are partly lost; checked studies trace under half to an unresolved V gene and leave the rest unexplained. Present in this sample are under 350,000 clones, roughly 89% of which were seen just once. The top ten constitute about 4.6% of the sample. Source material: peripheral blood. Source of these receptors: a middle-aged man with acute or convalescent COVID-19.

The chain is built from TRBV18 and TRBJ1-2; 8 bases are shared with TRBD1. From germline, CDR1 is KGHSH and CDR2 LQKENI. The CDR3 extends over 14 amino acids. V gave up 3 bases and J gave up 8 bases; unmatched junction bases: 8. The CDR3 protein is CASSPGQGFQGYTF. The CDR3 bases are TGTGCCAGCTCACCCGGACAGGGCTTTCAGGGCTACACCTTC.

This CDR3 reads CAISESTGPGETQYF. As DNA, the CDR3 is TGTGCCATCAGTGAGTCGACAGGGCCTGGGGAGACCCAGTACTTC. The rearrangement links TRBV10-3 to TRBJ2-5, with 7 bases lining up with TRBD1. The CDR3 consists of 15 residues. V shed 0 bases and J 5 bases; nucleotides not matched to a gene: 6. CDR1 and CDR2 (germline): ENHRY, SYGVKD.

The chain recombines TRBV11-2 with TRBJ2-1; TRBD2 aligns across 14 bases. The CDR3 is 16 amino acids. Unmatched junction bases numbered 8, after V lost 5 bases and J lost 8 bases. CDR1 is SGHAT, CDR2 FQNNGV, per germline. The CDR3 DNA reads as TGTGCCAGCAGCCCCGGACTAGCGGGGGGTCTTTATGAGCAGTTCTTC. Its protein product is CASSPGLAGGLYEQFF.

The chain uses TRBV25-1 and TRBJ2-3; the D gene is possibly TRBD2 (7 bases). This CDR3 spans 14 amino acids. Trimming removed 7 bases from V and 2 bases from J, with 13 bases in between. Germline V gene data show CDR1 as MGHDK and CDR2 as SYGVNS. CDR3 nucleotides: TGTGCCAGCAAAAGGGGGGGGAACACAGATACGCAGTATTTT. The encoded protein is CASKRGGNTDTQYF.

The chain combines TRBV27 with TRBJ1-1; D might be TRBD1 (6 bases). CDR1 and CDR2 from the germline V gene are MNHEY and SMNVEV (reference sequence). Trimming cost V 8 bases and J 0 bases, with 10 bases left between them. The CDR3 is 13 amino acids. CDR3 sequence reads: CASSGTLNTEAFF. The CDR3, as DNA: TGTGCCAGCTCCGGGACATTGAACACTGAAGCTTTCTTT.

The CDR3 reads CASSYSRGGDYEQYF. In DNA, the CDR3 is TGTGCCAGCAGTTACTCCCGGGGGGGCGACTACGAGCAGTACTTC. The rearrangement joins TRBV6-5 to TRBJ2-7; 8 bases line up with TRBD2. Looked up from germline, CDR1 is MNHEY and CDR2 is SVGAGI. The CDR3 has 15 amino acids. Unmatched junction bases numbered 4, after V lost 0 bases and J lost 3 bases.

V gene TRBV5-1 combines with J gene TRBJ1-3, with TRBD1 identical over 9 bases. The ends lost 3 bases at V and 1 base at J; junction bases unmatched: 8. Germline V CDR1 and CDR2: SGHRS, YFSETQ. CDR3 length equals 17 residues. This chain's CDR3 is CASSSGQGLGSGNTIYF. In DNA form, the CDR3 reads TGCGCCAGCAGCTCTGGACAGGGGTTAGGTTCTGGAAACACCATATATTTT.

The chain links TRBV3-1 (or the pseudogene TRBV3-2) to TRBJ2-1; a weak D match, TRBD1 (7 bases). Trimming left V 4 bases short and J 0 bases short, with 13 bases between. This CDR3 contains 16 residues. Germline V gene data show CDR1 as LGHDT and CDR2 as YNNKEL (reference sequence). The CDR3 DNA is TGTGCCAGCAGCCCAGGGGGGCGAAGCTCCTACAATGAGCAGTTCTTC. Residues: CASSPGGRSSYNEQFF.

J is TRBJ1-4 and V is TRBV4-1; 7 bases map to TRBD1. The ends lost 3 bases at V and 4 bases at J; junction bases unmatched: 8. The CDR3 has 16 residues. The V gene's germline CDR1 is MGHRA and CDR2 YSYEKL. CDR3 nucleotide sequence: TGCGCCAGCAGCCATCCTACAGGGGCGAATAATGAAAAACTGTTTTTT. It translates to CASSHPTGANNEKLFF.

This chain links TRBV2 with TRBJ1-5, with a weak D call TRBD1 (5 bases). Germline V gives CDR1 SNHLY, CDR2 FYNNEI. The CDR3 consists of 15 residues. Trimming shortened V by 6 bases and J by 6 bases, and 18 bases separated the two germline ends. The CDR3 region has the DNA TGTGCCAGCAGCCCAGGGACCCGCGGGATTCAGCCCCAGCATTTT. Protein sequence: CASSPGTRGIQPQHF.

This clone was seen once. This chain links TRBV19 with TRBJ2-7; TRBD2 matches at 16 bases. Trimming removed 5 bases from V and 2 bases from J; junction bases left unmatched: 6. The CDR3 runs to 17 residues. CDR1 and CDR2 from the germline V gene are LNHDA and SQIVND (reference sequence). The CDR3 coding sequence is TGTGCCAGTAGTCCGGGACTAGCGGGGGGGATCGCCTACGAGCAGTACTTC. Its protein product is CASSPGLAGGIAYEQYF.

The chain has TRBV6-5 and TRBJ2-4; D remains unclear. CDR1 is MNHEY and CDR2 is SVGAGI in the germline V gene. V was shortened by 2 bases and J by 0 bases, with 11 bases between the two germline ends. The CDR3 length is 16 residues. The DNA of the CDR3 is TGTGCCAGCAGTTACCCGTGGCAGTCAGCCAAAAACATTCAGTACTTC. This gives the protein CASSYPWQSAKNIQYF.

V gene TRBV19 combines with J gene TRBJ1-5, with 9 bases fitting TRBD1. Germline CDR1 and CDR2: LNHDA and SQIVND (reference sequence). The length of the CDR3 is 13 residues. J was trimmed by 8 bases and V by 11 bases; bases with no gene match: 10. This CDR3 reads CAANRGQGEPQHF. CDR3 DNA: TGTGCCGCCAACAGGGGGCAGGGTGAGCCCCAGCATTTT.

A note on this clone: Within the sample, other DNA sequences also encode this same CDR3. The chain combines TRBV3-1 (or the pseudogene TRBV3-2) with TRBJ2-3; 7 nucleotides line up with TRBD1. CDR3 size: 13 residues. Germline lookup yields CDR1 LGHDT and CDR2 YNNKEL (reference sequence). V trimming: 4 bases; J trimming: 3 bases; junction bases outside the gene matches: 1. The CDR3 nucleotides are TGTGCCAGCAGCCTCAGGGGGACAGATACGCAGTATTTT. This codes for CASSLRGTDTQYF.

This clone has just a few counts. The V call is TRBV18, the J call TRBJ2-7, with a possible D match to TRBD1 (6 bases). Trimming took 3 bases from V and 4 from J, leaving 13 bases between them. Germline V gives CDR1 KGHSH, CDR2 LQKENI. The CDR3 runs to 14 residues. The DNA for the CDR3 is TGTGCCAGCTCACCTCCGGGACAACAATACGAGCAGTACTTC. Residues: CASSPPGQQYEQYF.

J is TRBJ1-5 and V is TRBV29-1; a possible D gene is TRBD1 (6 bases). From germline, CDR1 is SQVTM and CDR2 ANQGSEA. The CDR3 has 13 residues. Deletions cut 6 bases from V and 1 base from J, with 10 bases between. This CDR3 reads CSVRTESNQPQHF. As DNA, the CDR3 is TGCAGCGTGCGGACAGAGAGCAATCAGCCCCAGCATTTT.

The rearrangement uses TRBV24-1 and TRBJ2-4; 9 nucleotides align to TRBD1. Germline trimming cut 5 bases from V and 6 bases from J; bases unmatched to any gene: 7. This CDR3 has 15 residues. The germline CDR1 and CDR2 sequences are KGHDR and SFDVKD. CDR3 coding DNA: TGTGCCACCAGTGTTCGTGGGGGACAGGGAAACATTCAGTACTTC. Translated: CATSVRGGQGNIQYF.

This clone was observed a few times. The chain recombines TRBV28 with TRBJ1-2, with 7 bases aligning to TRBD1. The CDR3 is 12 amino acids. Germline V gene data show CDR1 as MDHEN and CDR2 as SYDVKM. CDR3 in DNA: TGTGCGGCGACAGGGACCTCGCTGGGGGGCACCTTC. This gives the protein CAATGTSLGGTF.